A single T cell receptor (beta chain) is shown here with its context. This sample is part of a study of high-grade serous ovarian cancer treatment subgroups. Germline V gives CDR1 SGHNT, CDR2 YYREEE (reference sequence). Trimming removed 3 bases from V and 5 bases from J, with 9 bases in between. This CDR3 region has 13 residues. Tumor samples were taken before definitive surgery or chemotherapy. Using immunoSEQ multiplex PCR, the repertoire was profiled, and TCRdb retains in-frame clones only, with some absent. Of 35,000 to 45,000 clones listed, around three quarters are singletons. V gene TRBV5-4 combines with J gene TRBJ2-1; D gene ambiguous. What was sequenced was tumor tissue. This TCR came from a human donor with high-grade serous ovarian cancer. The CDR3 bases are TGTGCCAGCAGCTCCGACTCGAACAATGAGCAGTTCTTC. Protein: CASSSDSNNEQFF.